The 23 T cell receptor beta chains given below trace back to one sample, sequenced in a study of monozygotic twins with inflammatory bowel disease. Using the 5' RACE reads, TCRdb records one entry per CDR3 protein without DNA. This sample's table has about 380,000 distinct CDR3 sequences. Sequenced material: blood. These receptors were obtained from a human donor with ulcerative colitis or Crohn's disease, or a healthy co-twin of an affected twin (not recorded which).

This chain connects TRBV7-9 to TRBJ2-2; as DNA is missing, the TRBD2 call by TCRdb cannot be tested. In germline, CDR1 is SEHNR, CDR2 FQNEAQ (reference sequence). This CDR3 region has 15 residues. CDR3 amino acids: CASSLRAGGPMELFF.

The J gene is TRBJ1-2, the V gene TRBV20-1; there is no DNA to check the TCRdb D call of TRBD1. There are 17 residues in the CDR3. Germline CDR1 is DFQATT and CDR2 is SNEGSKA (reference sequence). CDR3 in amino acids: CSASLHGTGPPNYGYTF.

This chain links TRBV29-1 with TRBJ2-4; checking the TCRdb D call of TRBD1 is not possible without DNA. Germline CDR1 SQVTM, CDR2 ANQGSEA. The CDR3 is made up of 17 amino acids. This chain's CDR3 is CSVESLPDGGSKNIQYF.

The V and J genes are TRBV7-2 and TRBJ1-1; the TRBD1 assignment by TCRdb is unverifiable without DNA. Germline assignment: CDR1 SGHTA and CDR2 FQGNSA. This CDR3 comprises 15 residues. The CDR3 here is CASSLDWGRNTEAFF.

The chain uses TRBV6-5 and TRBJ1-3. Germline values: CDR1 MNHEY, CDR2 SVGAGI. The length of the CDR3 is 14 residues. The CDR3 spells CASSYSTSGNTIYF.

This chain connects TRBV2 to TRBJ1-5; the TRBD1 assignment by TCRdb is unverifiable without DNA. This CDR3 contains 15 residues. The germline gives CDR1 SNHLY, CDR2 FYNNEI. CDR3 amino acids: CASSPRGAGNQPQHF. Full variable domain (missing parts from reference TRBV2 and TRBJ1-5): EPEVTQTPSHQVTQMGQEVILRCVPISNHLYFYWYRQILGQKVEFLVSFYNNEISEKSEIFDDQFSVERPDGSNFTLKIRSTKLEDSAMYFCASSPRGAGNQPQHFGDGTRLSIL.

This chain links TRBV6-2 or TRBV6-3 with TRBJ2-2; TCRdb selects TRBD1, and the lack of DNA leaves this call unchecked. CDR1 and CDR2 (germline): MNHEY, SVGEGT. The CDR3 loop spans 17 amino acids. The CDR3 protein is CASSYTPGTPKGGELFF.

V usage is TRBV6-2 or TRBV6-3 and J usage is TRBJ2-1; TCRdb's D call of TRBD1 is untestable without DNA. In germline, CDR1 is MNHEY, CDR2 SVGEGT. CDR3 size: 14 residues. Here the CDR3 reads CAGQAGGAVDEQFF.

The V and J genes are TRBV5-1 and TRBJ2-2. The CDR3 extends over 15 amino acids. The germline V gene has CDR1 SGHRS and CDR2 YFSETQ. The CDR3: CASKLGATNTGELFF.

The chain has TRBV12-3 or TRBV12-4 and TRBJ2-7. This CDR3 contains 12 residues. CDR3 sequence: CASSSQSYEQYF.

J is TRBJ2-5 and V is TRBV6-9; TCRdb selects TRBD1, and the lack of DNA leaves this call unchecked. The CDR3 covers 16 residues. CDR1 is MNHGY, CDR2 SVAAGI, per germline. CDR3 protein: CASSYWDSSRQETQYF.

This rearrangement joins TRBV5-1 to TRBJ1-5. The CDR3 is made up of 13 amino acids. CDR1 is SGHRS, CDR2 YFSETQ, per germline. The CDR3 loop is CASRFDSNQPQHF. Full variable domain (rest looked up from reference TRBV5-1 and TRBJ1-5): KAGVTQTPRYLIKTRGQQVTLSCSPISGHRSVSWYQQTPGQGLQFLFEYFSETQRNKGNFPGRFSGRQFSNSRSEMNVSTLELGDSALYLCASRFDSNQPQHFGDGTRLSIL.

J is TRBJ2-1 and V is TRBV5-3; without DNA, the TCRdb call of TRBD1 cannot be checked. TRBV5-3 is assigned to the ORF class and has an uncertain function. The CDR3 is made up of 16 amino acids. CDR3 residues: CARSSGAQALNNEQFF.

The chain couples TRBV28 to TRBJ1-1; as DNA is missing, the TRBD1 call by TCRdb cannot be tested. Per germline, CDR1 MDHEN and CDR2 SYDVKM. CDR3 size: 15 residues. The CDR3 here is CASSPGRGRVTEAFF.

The CDR3 protein is CASSSRTGETDTQYF. V and J are TRBV9 and TRBJ2-3; the TCRdb D gene call, TRBD1, has no DNA to confirm it. The germline V gene has CDR1 SGDLS and CDR2 YYNGEE. The length of the CDR3 is 15 residues.

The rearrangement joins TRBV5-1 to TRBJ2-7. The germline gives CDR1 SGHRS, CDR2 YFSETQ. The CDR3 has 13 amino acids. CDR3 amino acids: CASSGRGSYEQYF. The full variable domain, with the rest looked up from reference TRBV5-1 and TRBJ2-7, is KAGVTQTPRYLIKTRGQQVTLSCSPISGHRSVSWYQQTPGQGLQFLFEYFSETQRNKGNFPGRFSGRQFSNSRSEMNVSTLELGDSALYLCASSGRGSYEQYFGPGTRLTVT.

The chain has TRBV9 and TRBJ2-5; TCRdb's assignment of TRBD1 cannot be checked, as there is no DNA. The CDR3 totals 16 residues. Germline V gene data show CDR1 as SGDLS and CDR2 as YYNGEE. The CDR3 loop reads CASSVAGQGTSVTQYF.

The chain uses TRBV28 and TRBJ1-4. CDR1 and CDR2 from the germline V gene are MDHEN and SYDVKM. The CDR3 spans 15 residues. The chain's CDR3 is CASSLMGSTNEKLFF.

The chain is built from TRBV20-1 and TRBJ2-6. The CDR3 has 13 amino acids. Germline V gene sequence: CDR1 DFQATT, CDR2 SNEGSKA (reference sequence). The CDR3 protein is CSARDLGANVLTF.

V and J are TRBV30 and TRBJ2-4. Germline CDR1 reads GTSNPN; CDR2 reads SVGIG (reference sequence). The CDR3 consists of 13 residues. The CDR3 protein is CAWTPNLRNIQYF.

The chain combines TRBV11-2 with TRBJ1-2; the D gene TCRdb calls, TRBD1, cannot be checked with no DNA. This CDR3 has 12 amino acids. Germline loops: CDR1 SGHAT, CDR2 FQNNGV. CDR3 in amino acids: CAIGDFDYGYTF.

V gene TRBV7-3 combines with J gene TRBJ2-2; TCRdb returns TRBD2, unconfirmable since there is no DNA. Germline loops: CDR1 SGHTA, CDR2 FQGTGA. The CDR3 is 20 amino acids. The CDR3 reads CASSKGAPGLAGGRTGELFF.

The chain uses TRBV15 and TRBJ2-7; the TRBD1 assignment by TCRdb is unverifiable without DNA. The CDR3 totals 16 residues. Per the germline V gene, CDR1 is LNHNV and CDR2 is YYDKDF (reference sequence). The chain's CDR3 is CATSIPWTGRAYEQYF.